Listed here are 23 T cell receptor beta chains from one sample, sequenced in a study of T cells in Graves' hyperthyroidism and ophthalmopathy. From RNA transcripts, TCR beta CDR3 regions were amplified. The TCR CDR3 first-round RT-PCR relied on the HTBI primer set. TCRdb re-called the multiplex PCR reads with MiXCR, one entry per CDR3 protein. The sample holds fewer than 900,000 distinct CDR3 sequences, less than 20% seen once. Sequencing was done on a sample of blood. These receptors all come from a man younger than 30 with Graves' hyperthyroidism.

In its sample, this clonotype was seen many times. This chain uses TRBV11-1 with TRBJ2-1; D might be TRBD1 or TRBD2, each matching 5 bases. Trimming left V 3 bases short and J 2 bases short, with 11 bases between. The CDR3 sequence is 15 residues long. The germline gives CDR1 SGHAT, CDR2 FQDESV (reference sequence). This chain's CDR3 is CASSFGTATYNEQFF. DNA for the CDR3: TGTGCCAGCAGCTTCGGGACCGCGACCTACAATGAGCAGTTCTTC.

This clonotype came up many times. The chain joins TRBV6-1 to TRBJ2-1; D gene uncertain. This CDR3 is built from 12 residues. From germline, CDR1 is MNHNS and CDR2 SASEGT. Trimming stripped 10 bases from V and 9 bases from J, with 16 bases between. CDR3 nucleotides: TGTGCCACCTCATTATCCCTGATTGAGCAGTTCTTC. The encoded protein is CATSLSLIEQFF.

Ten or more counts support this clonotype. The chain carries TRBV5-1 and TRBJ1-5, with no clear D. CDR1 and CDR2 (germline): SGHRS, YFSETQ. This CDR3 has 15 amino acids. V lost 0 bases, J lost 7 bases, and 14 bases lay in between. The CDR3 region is CASSLATGPGQPQHF. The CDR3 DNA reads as TGCGCCAGCAGCTTGGCCACTGGGCCTGGACAGCCCCAGCATTTT.

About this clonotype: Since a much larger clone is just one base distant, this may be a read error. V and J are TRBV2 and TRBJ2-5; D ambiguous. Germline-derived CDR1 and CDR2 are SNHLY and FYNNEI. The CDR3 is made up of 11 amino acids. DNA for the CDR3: TGTGCCGGCAGGTACCAAGAGACCCAGTACTTC. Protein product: CAGRYQETQYF.

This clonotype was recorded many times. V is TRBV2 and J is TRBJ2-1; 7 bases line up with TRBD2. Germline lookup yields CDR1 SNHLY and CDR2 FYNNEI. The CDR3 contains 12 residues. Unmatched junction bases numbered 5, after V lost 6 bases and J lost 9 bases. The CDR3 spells CASREAGVEQFF. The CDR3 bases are TGTGCCAGCAGAGAGGCGGGGGTTGAGCAGTTCTTC.

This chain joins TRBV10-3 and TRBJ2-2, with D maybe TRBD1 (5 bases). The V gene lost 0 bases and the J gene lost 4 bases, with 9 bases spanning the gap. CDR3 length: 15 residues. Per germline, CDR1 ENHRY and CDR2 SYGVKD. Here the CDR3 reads CAISESSRGTGELFF. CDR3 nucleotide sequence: TGTGCCATCAGTGAGTCGAGTAGGGGCACCGGGGAGCTGTTTTTT.

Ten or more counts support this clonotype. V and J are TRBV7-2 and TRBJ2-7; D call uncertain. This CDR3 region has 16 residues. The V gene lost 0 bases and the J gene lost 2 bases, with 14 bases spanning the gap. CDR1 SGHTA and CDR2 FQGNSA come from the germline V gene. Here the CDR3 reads CASSLAGLPAAYEQYF. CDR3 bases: TGTGCCAGCAGCTTAGCCGGGCTCCCGGCGGCCTACGAGCAGTACTTC. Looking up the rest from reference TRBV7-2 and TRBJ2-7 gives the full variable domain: GAGVSQSPSNKVTEKGKDVELRCDPISGHTALYWYRQSLGQGLEFLIYFQGNSAPDKSGLPSDRFSAERTGGSVSTLTIQRTQQEDSAVYLCASSLAGLPAAYEQYFGPGTRLTVT.

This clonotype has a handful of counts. In DNA, the CDR3 is TGCGCCAGCAGCTCCTATGAGGGAAACGACGAGCAGTACTTC. As protein: CASSSYEGNDEQYF. The rearrangement joins TRBV4-1 to TRBJ2-7; D might be TRBD2 (5 bases). From germline, CDR1 is MGHRA and CDR2 YSYEKL. V was pared by 5 bases and J by 5 bases, with 16 bases between. There are 14 residues in the CDR3.

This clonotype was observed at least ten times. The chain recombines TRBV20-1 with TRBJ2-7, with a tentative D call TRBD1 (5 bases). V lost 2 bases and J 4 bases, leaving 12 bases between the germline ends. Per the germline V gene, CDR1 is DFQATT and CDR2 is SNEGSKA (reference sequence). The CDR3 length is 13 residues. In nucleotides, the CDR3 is TGCAGTGCTAGACGGACAAGCTTATACGAGCAGTACTTC. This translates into CSARRTSLYEQYF.

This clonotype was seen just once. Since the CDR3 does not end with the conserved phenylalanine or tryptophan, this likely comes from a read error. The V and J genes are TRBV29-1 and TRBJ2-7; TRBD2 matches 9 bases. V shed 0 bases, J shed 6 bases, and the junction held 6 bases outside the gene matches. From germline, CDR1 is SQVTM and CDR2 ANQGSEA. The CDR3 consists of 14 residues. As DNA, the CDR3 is TGCAGCGTTGAAGATATGCGGGAGGGAAGCGAGCAGTACTCC. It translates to CSVEDMREGSEQYS.

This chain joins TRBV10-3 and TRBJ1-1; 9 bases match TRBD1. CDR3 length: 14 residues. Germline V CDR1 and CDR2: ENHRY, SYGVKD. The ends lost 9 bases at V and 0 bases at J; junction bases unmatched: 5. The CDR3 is CAIGTGSVNTEAFF. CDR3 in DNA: TGTGCCATAGGGACAGGGTCGGTGAACACTGAAGCTTTCTTT.

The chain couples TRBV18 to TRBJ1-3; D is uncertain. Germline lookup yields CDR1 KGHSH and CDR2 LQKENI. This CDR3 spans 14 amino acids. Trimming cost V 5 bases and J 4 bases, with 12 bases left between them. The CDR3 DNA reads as TGTGCCAGCTCAACAAGACACGACGGAAACACCATATATTTT. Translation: CASSTRHDGNTIYF.

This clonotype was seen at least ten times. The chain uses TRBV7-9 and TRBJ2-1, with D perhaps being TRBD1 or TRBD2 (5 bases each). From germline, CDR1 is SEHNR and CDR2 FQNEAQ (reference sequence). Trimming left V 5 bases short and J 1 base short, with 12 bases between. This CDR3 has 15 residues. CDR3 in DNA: TGTGCCAGCAGCGGGGGTAACCCATCCTACAATGAGCAGTTCTTC. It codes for CASSGGNPSYNEQFF.

CDR3 in amino acids: CASSLAGPYSNQPQHF. CDR3 sequence (DNA): TGTGCCAGCAGTTTAGCAGGACCTTATAGCAATCAGCCCCAGCATTTT. The chain joins TRBV27 to TRBJ1-5; D not certain. This CDR3 comprises 16 residues. The ends were cut back, 2 bases at V and 0 bases at J, with 11 bases in the middle. Germline V gene lookup returns CDR1 MNHEY and CDR2 SMNVEV (reference sequence).

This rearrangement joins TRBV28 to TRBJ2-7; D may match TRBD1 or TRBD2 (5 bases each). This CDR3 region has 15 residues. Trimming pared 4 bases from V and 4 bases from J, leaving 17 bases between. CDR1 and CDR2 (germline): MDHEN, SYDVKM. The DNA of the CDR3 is TGTGCCAGCAGTTCCCGCCGGGACGGGTTGTACGAGCAGTACTTC. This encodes CASSSRRDGLYEQYF.

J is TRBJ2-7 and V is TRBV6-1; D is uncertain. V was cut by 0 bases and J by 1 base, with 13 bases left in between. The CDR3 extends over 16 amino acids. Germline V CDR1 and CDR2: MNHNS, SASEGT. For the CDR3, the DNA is TGTGCCAGCAGTGAAGCCGGAGCAAGACCGTCCTACGAGCAGTACTTC. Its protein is CASSEAGARPSYEQYF.

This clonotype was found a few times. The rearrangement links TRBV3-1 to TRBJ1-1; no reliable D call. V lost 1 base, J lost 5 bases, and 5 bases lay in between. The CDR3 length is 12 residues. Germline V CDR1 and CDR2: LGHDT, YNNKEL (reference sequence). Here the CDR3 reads CASSQVTTEAFF. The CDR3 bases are TGTGCCAGCAGCCAAGTTACTACTGAAGCTTTCTTT.

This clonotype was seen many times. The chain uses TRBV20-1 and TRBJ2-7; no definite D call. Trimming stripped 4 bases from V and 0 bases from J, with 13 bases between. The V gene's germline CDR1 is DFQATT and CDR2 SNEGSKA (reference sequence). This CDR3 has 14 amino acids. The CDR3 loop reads CSATTETSSYEQYF. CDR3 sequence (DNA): TGCAGTGCTACGACTGAGACAAGCTCCTACGAGCAGTACTTC.

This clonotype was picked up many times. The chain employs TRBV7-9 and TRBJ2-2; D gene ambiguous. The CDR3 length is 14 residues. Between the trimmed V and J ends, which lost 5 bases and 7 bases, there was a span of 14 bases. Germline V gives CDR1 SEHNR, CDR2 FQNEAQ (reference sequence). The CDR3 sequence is CASSLTKGFGELFF. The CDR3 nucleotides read TGTGCCAGCAGCCTCACCAAGGGTTTCGGGGAGCTGTTTTTT.

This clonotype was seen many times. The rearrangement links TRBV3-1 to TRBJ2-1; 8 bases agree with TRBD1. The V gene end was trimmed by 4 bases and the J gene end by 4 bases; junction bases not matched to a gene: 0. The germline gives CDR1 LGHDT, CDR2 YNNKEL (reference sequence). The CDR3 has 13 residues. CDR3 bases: TGTGCCAGCAGCCGGGACAGGTACAATGAGCAGTTCTTC. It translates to CASSRDRYNEQFF.

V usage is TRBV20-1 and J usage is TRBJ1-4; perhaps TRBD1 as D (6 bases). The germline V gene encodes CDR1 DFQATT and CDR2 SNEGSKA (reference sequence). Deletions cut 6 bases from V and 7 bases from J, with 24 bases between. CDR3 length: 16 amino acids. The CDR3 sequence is CSASPLSGRGREKLFF. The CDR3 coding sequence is TGCAGTGCGAGCCCTCTCTCGGGCAGGGGCCGTGAAAAACTGTTTTTT.

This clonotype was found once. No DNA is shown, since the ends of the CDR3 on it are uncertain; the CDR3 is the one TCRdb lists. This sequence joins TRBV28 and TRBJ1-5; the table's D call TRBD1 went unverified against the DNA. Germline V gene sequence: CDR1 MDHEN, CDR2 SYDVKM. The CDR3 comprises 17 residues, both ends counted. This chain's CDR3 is CASSSSGQVCSNQPQHF.

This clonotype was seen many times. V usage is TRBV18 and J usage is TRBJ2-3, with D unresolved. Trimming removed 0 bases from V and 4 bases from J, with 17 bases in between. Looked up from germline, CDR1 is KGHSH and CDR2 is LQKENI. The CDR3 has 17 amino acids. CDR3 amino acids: CASSPPNWAPYADTQYF. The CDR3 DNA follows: TGTGCCAGCTCACCACCTAACTGGGCACCCTACGCAGATACGCAGTATTTT.